This T cell receptor (beta chain) was documented in a study of cytomegalovirus exposure and HLA in healthy donors. Study-wide results and limits: Looking again later, the authors saw that most CMV-associated TCR beta chains seemed HLA-restricted. The authors confirmed in vitro that three CMV-associated chains were specific for CMV antigens. In most subjects, TCR beta sequences reportedly gave accurate predictions of HLA-A and HLA-B alleles.

All the people who gave samples were healthy bone marrow donors. Primers: 60 Vbeta forward and 13 Jbeta reverse. Here immunoSEQ multiplex PCR was the method, and the copy in TCRdb shows in-frame clones only, minus some. This repertoire shows 110,000 to 150,000 clones, about 79% found once; its top ten account for 1.7%. With regard to this clone: Its target is not known.

With 6 bases removed from V and 6 bases from J, the gap between germline ends came to 9 bases. The CDR3 extends over 11 amino acids. Germline CDR1 is DFQATT and CDR2 is SNEGSKA (reference sequence). Specimen: PBMCs. The clonotype originates from a woman between 25 and 40 years old in good health and CMV-seronegative. The chain joins TRBV20-1 to TRBJ2-1; D not certain. The DNA of the CDR3 is TGCAGTGCATTAGAGGCCAATGAGCAGTTCTTC. It encodes CSALEANEQFF.